This TCR beta chain derives from a study of human T cells and chemical hapten exposure. Specified time point: patch test 2, 6 weeks after DPC sensitization. Documented treatment: therapeutic diphenylcyclopropenone sensitization with weekly scalp DPC. One entry per CDR3 protein results from TCRdb running MiXCR on the RACE reads. Of about 95,000 distinct CDR3 sequences in the sample, about an eighth are singletons; the top ten hold more than 3%. Germline CDR1 SGHNT, CDR2 YYREEE (reference sequence). V shed 3 bases and J shed 0 bases, with 13 bases lying between them. The CDR3 is 16 amino acids. This chain connects TRBV5-4 to TRBJ1-3; D uncertain. Sequencing was performed on whole blood, taken in connection with sensitization to the hapten diphenylcyclopropenone (DPC). The receptor was derived from a woman aged 35 to 49 with alopecia areata. Some clones in this sample may be carry-over from other donors' samples. CDR3 in amino acids: CASSWAGRSSGNTIYF. CDR3 DNA: TGTGCCAGCAGCTGGGCAGGCCGAAGCTCTGGAAACACCATATATTTT. Looking up the rest from reference TRBV5-4 and TRBJ1-3 gives the full variable domain: ETGVTQSPTHLIKTRGQQVTLRCSSQSGHNTVSWYQQALGQGPQFIFQYYREEENGRGNFPPRFSGLQFPNYSSELNVNALELDDSALYLCASSWAGRSSGNTIYFGEGSWLTVV.